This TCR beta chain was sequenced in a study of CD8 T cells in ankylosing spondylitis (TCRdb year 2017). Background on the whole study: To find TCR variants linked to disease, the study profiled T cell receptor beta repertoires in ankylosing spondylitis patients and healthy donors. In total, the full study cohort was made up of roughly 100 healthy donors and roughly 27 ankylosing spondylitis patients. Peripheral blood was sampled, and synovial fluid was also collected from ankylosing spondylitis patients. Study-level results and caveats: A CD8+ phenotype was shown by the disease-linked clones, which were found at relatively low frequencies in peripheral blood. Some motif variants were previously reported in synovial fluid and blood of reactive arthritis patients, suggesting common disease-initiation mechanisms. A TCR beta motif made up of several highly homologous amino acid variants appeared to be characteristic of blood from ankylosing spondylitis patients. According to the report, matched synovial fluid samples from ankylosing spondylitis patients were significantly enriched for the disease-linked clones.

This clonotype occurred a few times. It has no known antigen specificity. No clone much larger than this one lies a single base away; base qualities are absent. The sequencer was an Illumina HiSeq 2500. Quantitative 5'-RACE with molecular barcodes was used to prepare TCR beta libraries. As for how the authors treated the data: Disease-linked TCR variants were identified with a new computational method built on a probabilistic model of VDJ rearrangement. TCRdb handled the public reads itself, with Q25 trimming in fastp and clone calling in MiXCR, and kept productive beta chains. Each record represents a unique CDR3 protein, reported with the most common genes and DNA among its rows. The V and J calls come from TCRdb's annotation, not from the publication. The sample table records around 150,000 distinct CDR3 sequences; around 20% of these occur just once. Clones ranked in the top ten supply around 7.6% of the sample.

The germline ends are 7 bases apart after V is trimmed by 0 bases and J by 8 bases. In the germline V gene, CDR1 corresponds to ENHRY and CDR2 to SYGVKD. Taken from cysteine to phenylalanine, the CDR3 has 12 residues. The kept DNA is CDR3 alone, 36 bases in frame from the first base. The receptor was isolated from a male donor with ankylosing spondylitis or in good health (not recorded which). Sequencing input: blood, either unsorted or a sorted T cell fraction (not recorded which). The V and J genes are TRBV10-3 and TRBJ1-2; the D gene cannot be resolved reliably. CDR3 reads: CAISESEDGYTF. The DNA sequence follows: TGTGCCATCAGTGAGTCGGAGGACGGCTACACCTTC.